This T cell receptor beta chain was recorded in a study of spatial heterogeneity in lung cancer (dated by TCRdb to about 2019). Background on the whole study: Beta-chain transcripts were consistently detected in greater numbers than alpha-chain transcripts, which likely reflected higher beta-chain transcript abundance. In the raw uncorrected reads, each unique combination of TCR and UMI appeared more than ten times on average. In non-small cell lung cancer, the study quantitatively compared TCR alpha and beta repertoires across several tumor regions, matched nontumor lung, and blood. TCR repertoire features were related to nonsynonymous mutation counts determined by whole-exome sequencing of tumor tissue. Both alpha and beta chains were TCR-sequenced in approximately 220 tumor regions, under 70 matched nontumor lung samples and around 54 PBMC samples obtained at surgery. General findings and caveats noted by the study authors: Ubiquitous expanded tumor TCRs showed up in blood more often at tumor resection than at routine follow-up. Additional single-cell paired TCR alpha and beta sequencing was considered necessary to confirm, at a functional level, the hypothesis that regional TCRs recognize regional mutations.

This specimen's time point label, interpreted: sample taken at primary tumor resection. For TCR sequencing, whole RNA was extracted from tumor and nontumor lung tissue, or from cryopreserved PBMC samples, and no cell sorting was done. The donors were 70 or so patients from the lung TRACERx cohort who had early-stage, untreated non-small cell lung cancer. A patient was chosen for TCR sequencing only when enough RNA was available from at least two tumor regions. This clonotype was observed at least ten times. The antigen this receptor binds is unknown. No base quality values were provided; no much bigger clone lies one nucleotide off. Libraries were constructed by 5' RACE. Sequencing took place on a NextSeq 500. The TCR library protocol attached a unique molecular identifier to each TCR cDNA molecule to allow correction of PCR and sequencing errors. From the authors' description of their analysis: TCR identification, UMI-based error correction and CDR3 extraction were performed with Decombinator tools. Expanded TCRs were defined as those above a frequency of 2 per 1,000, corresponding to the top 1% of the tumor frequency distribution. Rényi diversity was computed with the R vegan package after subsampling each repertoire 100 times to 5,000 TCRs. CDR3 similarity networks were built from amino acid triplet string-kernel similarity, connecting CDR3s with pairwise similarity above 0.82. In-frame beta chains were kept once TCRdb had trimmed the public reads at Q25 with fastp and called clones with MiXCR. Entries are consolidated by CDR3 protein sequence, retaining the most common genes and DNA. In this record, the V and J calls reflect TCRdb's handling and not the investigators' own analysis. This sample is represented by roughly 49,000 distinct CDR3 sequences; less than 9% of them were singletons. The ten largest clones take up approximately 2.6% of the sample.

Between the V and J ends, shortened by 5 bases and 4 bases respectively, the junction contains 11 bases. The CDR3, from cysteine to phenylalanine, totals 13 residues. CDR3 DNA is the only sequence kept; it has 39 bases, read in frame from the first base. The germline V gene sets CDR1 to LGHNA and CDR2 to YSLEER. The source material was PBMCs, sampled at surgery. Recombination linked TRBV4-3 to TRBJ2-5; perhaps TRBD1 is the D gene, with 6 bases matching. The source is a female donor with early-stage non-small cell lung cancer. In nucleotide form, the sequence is TGCGCCAGCAGCGGGGGCCCGGGAGAGACCCAGTACTTC. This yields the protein CASSGGPGETQYF.